This T cell receptor beta chain appears in the sequencing data of a study of cytomegalovirus exposure and HLA in healthy donors. This clone was seen once. The antigen remains undetermined. The CDR3 sequence is 14 residues long. The germline gives CDR1 SGHRS, CDR2 YFSETQ. Losses at the gene ends were 4 bases for V and 6 bases for J; bases not matched to a gene: 3. Study-wide points: Cytomegalovirus-associated TCR beta chains were listed, numbering some 170. Presence/absence analysis assumed near-uniform sequencing depth across donors. Serostatus for CMV was the only available immune exposure information.

Though nominally healthy at sampling, donors likely had unrecorded immune exposures. Primers: 60 Vbeta forward and 13 Jbeta reverse. The assay was immunoSEQ multiplex PCR, and TCRdb's table has in-frame clones only and misses some. This sample has 100,000 to 150,000 clones, with 74% found just once. This receptor was obtained from a male donor in good health and CMV-seronegative. Sequenced sample: PBMCs. The chain uses TRBV5-1 and TRBJ2-1; 11 bases map to TRBD2. The CDR3: CASSEGLAVNEQFF. In DNA, the CDR3 is TGCGCCAGCAGCGAGGGACTAGCGGTCAATGAGCAGTTCTTC.